These 10 T cell receptor beta chains were all obtained from the same sample, sequenced in a study of CD8+ T cells in alopecia areata (dated by TCRdb to 2016 to 2019). The treatment or condition label of this sample denotes: oral pan-JAK inhibitor, 5-10 mg twice daily. The library was built by means of the immunoSEQ multiplex PCR assay. For TCR sequencing, RNA was extracted from every sample and reverse transcribed into cDNA to serve as template. TCRdb took over this immuneACCESS table, retaining in-frame rearrangements with V and J assigned. Such tables are incomplete; in checked studies, under half of the missing clones stem from an unresolved V gene, and the remainder is unexplained. The sample table holds about 180,000 clones, of which about 51% were seen once. In total, the top ten clones hold roughly a tenth of the sample. Here the sequenced sample was CD8+ T cells sorted from blood, taken around week 52, from a patient treated with tofacitinib. The receptors were sampled from a human donor with alopecia areata.

This clone was detected a few times. The V and J genes are TRBV29-1 and TRBJ2-3; no definite D call. Germline loops: CDR1 SQVTM, CDR2 ANQGSEA. This CDR3 has 11 amino acids. The V gene lost 3 bases and the J gene lost 2 bases, with 3 bases spanning the gap. In DNA form, the CDR3 reads TGCAGCGTTGACTTCACAGATACGCAGTATTTT. Translating it yields CSVDFTDTQYF.

The CDR3 region has the DNA TGTGCCAGCAGCTCCGGGACAGGGGTTATCGATGAGCAGTTCTTC. Its protein is CASSSGTGVIDEQFF. V is TRBV5-4 and J is TRBJ2-1; TRBD1 aligns across 10 bases. The junction had 8 bases not matched to a gene; V was cut back by 3 bases and J by 8 bases. This CDR3 is built from 15 residues. Germline V gives CDR1 SGHNT, CDR2 YYREEE (reference sequence).

The chain couples TRBV5-6 to TRBJ2-7; 10 bases agree with TRBD1. Trimming at V came to 3 bases and at J to 3 bases, leaving 6 bases not matched to a gene. The V gene's germline CDR1 is SGHDT and CDR2 YYEEEE. CDR3 size: 15 residues. The CDR3 DNA reads as TGTGCCAGCAGCTCCGGACAGGGGGTTAGCTACGAGCAGTACTTC. Translating gives CASSSGQGVSYEQYF.

The gene calls are TRBV15 and TRBJ1-5; D may be TRBD1 (5 bases). Germline CDR1 reads LNHNV; CDR2 reads YYDKDF (reference sequence). Trimming cost V 1 base and J 8 bases, with 15 bases left between them. CDR3 length: 15 amino acids. The chain's CDR3 is CATSRVCWGSKPQHF. CDR3 nucleotide sequence: TGTGCCACCAGCAGAGTCTGTTGGGGGAGCAAGCCCCAGCATTTT.

V usage is TRBV9 and J usage is TRBJ2-1; D not certain. Germline V gene sequence: CDR1 SGDLS, CDR2 YYNGEE. There are 14 residues in the CDR3. The V end was cut by 0 bases, the J end by 6 bases, with 10 bases between. The CDR3: CASSVGGEINEQFF. As DNA, the CDR3 is TGTGCCAGCAGCGTAGGAGGAGAGATCAATGAGCAGTTCTTC.

CDR3 DNA sequence: TGTGCCATACACCGTAGCGGGGGGCCGTTAGAGCAGTTCTTC. The encoded protein is CAIHRSGGPLEQFF. The chain couples TRBV2 to TRBJ2-1; 10 bases fit TRBD2. Germline-derived CDR1 and CDR2 are SNHLY and FYNNEI. CDR3 size: 14 residues. Trimming at V came to 10 bases and at J to 10 bases, leaving 13 bases not matched to a gene.

The rearrangement joins TRBV7-2 to TRBJ1-1, with D unresolved. Germline assignment: CDR1 SGHTA and CDR2 FQGNSA. Trimming took 2 bases from V and 4 from J, leaving 8 bases between them. The CDR3 loop spans 13 amino acids. CDR3 nucleotide sequence: TGTGCCAGCAGCTTACTGCTCGGCACTGAAGCTTTCTTT. Translation: CASSLLLGTEAFF.

This clone was found many times. The chain carries TRBV6-4 and TRBJ2-3; 12 positions match TRBD2. This CDR3 has 15 residues. With 0 bases clipped from V and 6 bases from J, the junction kept 1 base outside the gene matches. Per germline, CDR1 MRHNA and CDR2 SNTAGT. The CDR3: CASSDSTSGGDTQYF. The DNA for the CDR3 is TGTGCCAGCAGTGACTCGACTAGCGGGGGTGATACGCAGTATTTT.

The chain is built from TRBV29-1 and TRBJ2-7, with 7 nucleotides matching TRBD1. Trimming removed 7 bases from V and 2 bases from J; junction bases left unmatched: 5. The germline CDR1 and CDR2 sequences are SQVTM and ANQGSEA. The CDR3 loop spans 12 amino acids. CDR3 amino acids: CSGLTGAYEQYF. The CDR3 region has the DNA TGCAGCGGGCTTACAGGGGCCTACGAGCAGTACTTC.

The chain carries TRBV7-9 and TRBJ2-7, with D unresolved. The CDR3 is 11 residues long. Germline loops: CDR1 SEHNR, CDR2 FQNEAQ (reference sequence). V was trimmed by 5 bases and J by 3 bases, leaving 5 bases between them. The CDR3 DNA is TGTGCCAGCAGCACCAACTACGAGCAGTACTTC. It encodes CASSTNYEQYF.